A single sample gave rise to the 25 T cell receptor beta chains below, sequenced in a study of OX40 agonist ivuxolimab in advanced cancers. Sequencing used immunoSEQ multiplex PCR; TCRdb keeps in-frame clones, though not all of them. Counted here are roughly 79,000 clones, around 92% occurring once; the ten biggest clones make up approximately 9.9%. This sample comprised CD4+ or CD8+ T cells sorted from blood, obtained in a trial of the OX40 agonist ivuxolimab. These receptor sequences come from an adult with an advanced solid tumor such as melanoma, head and neck, liver or kidney cancer.

The chain has TRBV19 and TRBJ2-3, with a possible D match to TRBD2 (7 bases). CDR3 length: 15 residues. The V end lost 5 bases, the J end lost 5 bases, and 17 bases lay between the germline ends. CDR1 LNHDA and CDR2 SQIVND come from the germline V gene (reference sequence). CDR3 region: CASSDSGGWLDTQYF. Here the CDR3 DNA reads TGTGCCAGTAGTGATTCGGGGGGCTGGCTAGATACGCAGTATTTT.

This rearrangement joins TRBV6-5 to TRBJ1-1, with a weak D call TRBD1 (6 bases). The CDR3 runs to 13 residues. The germline gives CDR1 MNHEY, CDR2 SVGAGI. With 3 bases removed from V and 10 bases from J, the gap between germline ends came to 15 bases. CDR3 protein: CASSYGTTHGAFF. The CDR3 nucleotides are TGTGCCAGCAGTTATGGGACAACCCACGGAGCTTTCTTT.

The chain uses TRBV4-2 and TRBJ2-1; no clear D gene. The V end was cut by 3 bases, the J end by 5 bases, with 5 bases between. This CDR3 region has 12 residues. Germline V gene lookup returns CDR1 LGHNA and CDR2 YNFKEQ. The CDR3 is CASSHLNNEQFF. The CDR3, as DNA: TGTGCCAGCAGCCACCTTAACAATGAGCAGTTCTTC.

The V call is TRBV27, the J call TRBJ2-7, with D perhaps matching TRBD1 or TRBD2 (6 bases each). Germline V lookup: CDR1 MNHEY, CDR2 SMNVEV (reference sequence). The CDR3 totals 14 residues. Trimming pared 4 bases from V and 2 bases from J, leaving 12 bases between. CDR3 protein: CASSWGAGAYEQYF. The DNA for the CDR3 is TGTGCCAGCAGTTGGGGGGCAGGAGCCTACGAGCAGTACTTC.

The chain carries TRBV4-1 and TRBJ1-2; 9 nucleotides agree with TRBD1. The CDR3 covers 19 residues. Unmatched junction bases numbered 19, after V lost 5 bases and J lost 3 bases. Germline values: CDR1 MGHRA, CDR2 YSYEKL. This chain's CDR3 is CASSGQVRDRAGLDYGYTF. CDR3 nucleotide sequence: TGCGCCAGCAGCGGTCAGGTCCGGGACAGGGCTGGATTGGACTATGGCTACACCTTC.

The V gene is TRBV15, the J gene TRBJ1-5; D is unresolved. Germline V gives CDR1 LNHNV, CDR2 YYDKDF (reference sequence). The CDR3 runs to 14 residues. Trimming left V 6 bases short and J 4 bases short, with 13 bases between. Here the CDR3 reads CATSKGPMNQPQHF. In DNA, the CDR3 is TGTGCCACCAGTAAAGGACCGATGAATCAGCCCCAGCATTTT.

The chain links TRBV4-1 to TRBJ1-2, with TRBD1 matching over 7 bases. V dropped 4 bases and J dropped 4; count of bases not matched to a gene: 0. This CDR3 contains 12 residues. Germline CDR1 reads MGHRA; CDR2 reads YSYEKL. CDR3 DNA: TGCGCCAGCAGCCGGACAGGCTATGGCTACACCTTC. Residues: CASSRTGYGYTF.

This chain uses TRBV7-8 with TRBJ2-3, with 10 bases fitting TRBD2. Germline values: CDR1 SGHVS, CDR2 FQNEAQ. CDR3 length equals 14 residues. Unmatched junction bases numbered 0, after V lost 2 bases and J lost 4 bases. CDR3 sequence (DNA): TGTGCCAGCAGCTTAAGCGGGGGGGCAGATACGCAGTATTTT. It yields the protein CASSLSGGADTQYF.

The chain recombines TRBV18 with TRBJ2-4, with D maybe TRBD1 (6 bases). This CDR3 contains 19 residues. Germline V gives CDR1 KGHSH, CDR2 LQKENI. V shed 3 bases and J shed 0 bases, with 21 bases lying between them. The CDR3 sequence: CASSPQTGGGLSAKNIQYF. The CDR3 DNA follows: TGTGCCAGCTCACCGCAAACCGGTGGGGGCCTCTCAGCCAAAAACATTCAGTACTTC.

V and J are TRBV7-8 and TRBJ1-5, with 7 bases lining up with TRBD1. V dropped 2 bases and J dropped 9; count of bases not matched to a gene: 4. Germline assignment: CDR1 SGHVS and CDR2 FQNEAQ. The CDR3 has 13 amino acids. DNA of the CDR3: TGTGCCAGCAGCTTACAGGGGGTGTCGCCCCAGCATTTT. This encodes CASSLQGVSPQHF.

The chain links TRBV27 to TRBJ2-7, with D unclear. Trimming pared 5 bases from V and 2 bases from J, leaving 13 bases between. Per the germline V gene, CDR1 is MNHEY and CDR2 is SMNVEV (reference sequence). The CDR3 extends over 14 amino acids. This CDR3 reads CASSPDLIAYEQYF. The CDR3 DNA follows: TGTGCCAGCAGTCCAGACTTAATTGCCTACGAGCAGTACTTC.

V is TRBV10-3 and J is TRBJ2-2; D unclear. The germline gives CDR1 ENHRY, CDR2 SYGVKD. V lost 0 bases and J 4 bases, leaving 6 bases between the germline ends. There are 14 residues in the CDR3. CDR3 residues: CAISESTGTGELFF. The CDR3 nucleotides are TGTGCCATCAGTGAGTCTACGGGCACCGGGGAGCTGTTTTTT.

The chain recombines TRBV6-1 with TRBJ1-2, with D maybe TRBD1 (6 bases). V was cut by 2 bases and J by 2 bases, with 6 bases left in between. The CDR3 is made up of 13 amino acids. CDR1 and CDR2 (germline): MNHNS, SASEGT. The CDR3, as DNA: TGTGCCAGCAGTGAACAGGGGAACTATGGCTACACCTTC. Translation gives CASSEQGNYGYTF.

This sequence joins TRBV4-3 and TRBJ2-7; 7 bases align to TRBD2. V lost 0 bases and J lost 3; bases outside the gene matches: 11. The germline V gene encodes CDR1 LGHNA and CDR2 YSLEER. The CDR3 length is 17 residues. The CDR3 region is CASSQDQGNGGYYEQYF. DNA of the CDR3: TGCGCCAGCAGCCAAGACCAGGGTAACGGGGGGTACTACGAGCAGTACTTC.

This rearrangement joins TRBV13 to TRBJ2-2; 7 bases map to TRBD2. Trimming took 2 bases from V and 5 from J; bases not matched to a gene: 8. The germline gives CDR1 PRHDT, CDR2 FYEKMQ (reference sequence). CDR3 length equals 16 residues. CDR3 in DNA: TGTGCCAGCAGCTTAACGGGCAGGGAGGGAACCGGGGAGCTGTTTTTT. This sequence encodes CASSLTGREGTGELFF. Full variable domain (missing parts from reference TRBV13 and TRBJ2-2): AAGVIQSPRHLIKEKRETATLKCYPIPRHDTVYWYQQGPGQDPQFLISFYEKMQSDKGSIPDRFSAQQFSDYHSELNMSSLELGDSALYFCASSLTGREGTGELFFGEGSRLTVL.

V and J are TRBV9 and TRBJ1-3; D uncertain. CDR1 SGDLS and CDR2 YYNGEE come from the germline V gene. This CDR3 region has 15 residues. Deletions cut 3 bases from V and 2 bases from J, with 12 bases between. CDR3 in DNA: TGTGCCAGCAGCGGGGGAGGTGCGGCTGGAAACACCATATATTTT. It specifies CASSGGGAAGNTIYF.

The table lists this clone with a count of one. This sequence joins TRBV4-3 and TRBJ1-2; D might be TRBD1 (5 bases). The germline V gene encodes CDR1 LGHNA and CDR2 YSLEER. V shed 0 bases and J shed 5 bases, with 19 bases lying between them. This CDR3 region has 17 residues. This chain's CDR3 is CASSQDEEGLLGYGYTF. CDR3 in DNA: TGCGCCAGCAGCCAAGATGAAGAGGGGCTATTGGGGTATGGCTACACCTTC.

The rearrangement links TRBV11-2 to TRBJ2-3; TRBD2 aligns across 8 bases. The CDR3 covers 15 residues. Germline loops: CDR1 SGHAT, CDR2 FQNNGV. With 5 bases clipped from V and 6 bases from J, the junction kept 10 bases outside the gene matches. This CDR3 reads CASSTTGGAHDTQYF. DNA for the CDR3: TGTGCCAGCAGCACCACCGGGGGGGCCCACGATACGCAGTATTTT.

This clone was detected only a few times. V gene TRBV2 combines with J gene TRBJ1-4, with 8 bases matching TRBD1. The CDR3 contains 14 residues. V lost 7 bases and J lost 8; bases outside the gene matches: 9. The germline gives CDR1 SNHLY, CDR2 FYNNEI. CDR3 sequence reads: CASTEDRVYEKLFF. CDR3 bases: TGTGCCAGCACTGAGGACAGGGTTTACGAAAAACTGTTTTTT.

This clone appeared once. The V call is TRBV13, the J call TRBJ1-6, with 11 bases fitting TRBD1. V shed 6 bases and J 6 bases; nucleotides not matched to a gene: 4. Germline CDR1 PRHDT, CDR2 FYEKMQ (reference sequence). The length of the CDR3 is 15 residues. CDR3 sequence (DNA): TGTGCCAGCAGGGCCGGGACAGGGGGTAATTCACCCCTCCACTTT. It yields the protein CASRAGTGGNSPLHF.

The chain uses TRBV27 and TRBJ2-5; D might be TRBD2 (5 bases). The V end was cut by 3 bases, the J end by 2 bases, with 13 bases between. CDR1 is MNHEY, CDR2 SMNVEV, per germline (reference sequence). The CDR3 has 15 amino acids. The CDR3 sequence: CASSFLGSGQETQYF. CDR3 coding DNA: TGTGCCAGCAGTTTTCTGGGCTCGGGACAAGAGACCCAGTACTTC.

The chain carries TRBV5-1 and TRBJ1-6; TRBD1 matches 8 bases. Per germline, CDR1 SGHRS and CDR2 YFSETQ. The length of the CDR3 is 15 residues. V dropped 1 base and J dropped 8; count of bases not matched to a gene: 5. Here the CDR3 DNA reads TGCGCCAGCAGCTTGTTTTTACAGGGGGATTCACCCCTCCACTTT. This translates into CASSLFLQGDSPLHF.

The chain carries TRBV5-6 and TRBJ2-1; 8 bases align to TRBD2. The V gene end was trimmed by 4 bases and the J gene end by 9 bases; junction bases not matched to a gene: 3. CDR3 length: 12 amino acids. Per germline, CDR1 SGHDT and CDR2 YYEEEE. Here the CDR3 reads CASSRLAFEQFF. The CDR3 DNA is TGTGCCAGCAGCCGACTAGCGTTTGAGCAGTTCTTC. The full variable domain, rest sourced from reference TRBV5-6 and TRBJ2-1, is DAGVTQSPTHLIKTRGQQVTLRCSPKSGHDTVSWYQQALGQGPQFIFQYYEEEERQRGNFPDRFSGHQFPNYSSELNVNALLLGDSALYLCASSRLAFEQFFGPGTRLTVL.

The chain links TRBV4-3 to TRBJ2-7, with D uncertain. V shed 3 bases and J shed 2 bases, with 14 bases lying between them. From germline, CDR1 is LGHNA and CDR2 YSLEER. This CDR3 spans 15 amino acids. For the CDR3, the DNA is TGCGCCAGCAGCCAGGGCCGCGATTCAACCTACGAGCAGTACTTC. As protein: CASSQGRDSTYEQYF.

This chain joins TRBV7-2 and TRBJ1-1; TRBD1 matches 9 bases. V gave up 5 bases and J gave up 5 bases; unmatched junction bases: 6. CDR1 and CDR2 (germline): SGHTA, FQGNSA. This CDR3 is built from 14 residues. Here the CDR3 DNA reads TGTGCCAGCAGCCCACAGGGGGCTTGGACTGAAGCTTTCTTT. Its protein product is CASSPQGAWTEAFF.